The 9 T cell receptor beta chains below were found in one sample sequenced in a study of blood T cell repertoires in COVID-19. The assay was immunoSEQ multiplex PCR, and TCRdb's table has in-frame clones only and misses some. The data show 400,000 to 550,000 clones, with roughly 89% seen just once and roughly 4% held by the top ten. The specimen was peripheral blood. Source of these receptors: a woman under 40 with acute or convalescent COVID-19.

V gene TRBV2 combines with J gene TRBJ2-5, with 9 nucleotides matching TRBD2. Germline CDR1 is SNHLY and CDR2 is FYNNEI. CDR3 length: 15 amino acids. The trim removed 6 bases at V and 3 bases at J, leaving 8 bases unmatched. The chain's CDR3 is CASRRGLAGKETQYF. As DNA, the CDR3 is TGTGCCAGCAGGAGGGGGCTAGCGGGGAAAGAGACCCAGTACTTC.

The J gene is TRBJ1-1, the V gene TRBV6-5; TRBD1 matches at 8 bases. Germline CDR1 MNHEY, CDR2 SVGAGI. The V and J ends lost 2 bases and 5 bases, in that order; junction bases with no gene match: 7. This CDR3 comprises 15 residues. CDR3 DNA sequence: TGTGCCAGCAGTTACGGGCGCAGGGGGCTGACTGAAGCTTTCTTT. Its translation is CASSYGRRGLTEAFF.

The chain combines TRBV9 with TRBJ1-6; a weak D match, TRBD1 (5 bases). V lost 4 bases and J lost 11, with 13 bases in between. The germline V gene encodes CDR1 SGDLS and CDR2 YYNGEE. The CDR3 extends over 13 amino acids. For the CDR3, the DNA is TGTGCCAGCAGCCACCCGGGGGAAGCACCCCTCCACTTT. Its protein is CASSHPGEAPLHF.

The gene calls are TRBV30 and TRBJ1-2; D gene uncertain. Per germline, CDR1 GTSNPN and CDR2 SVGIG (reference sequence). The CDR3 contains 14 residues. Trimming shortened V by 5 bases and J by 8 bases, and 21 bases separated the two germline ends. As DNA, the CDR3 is TGTGCCTGGGGGGATGGAACACCACGGAGGGGCTACACCTTC. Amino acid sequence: CAWGDGTPRRGYTF.

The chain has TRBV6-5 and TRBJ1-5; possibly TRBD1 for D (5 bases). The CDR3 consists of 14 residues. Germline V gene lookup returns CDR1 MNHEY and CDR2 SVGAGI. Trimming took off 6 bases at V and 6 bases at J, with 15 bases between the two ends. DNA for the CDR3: TGTGCCAGCAGCGATACGGGGGTTACTCAGCCCCAGCATTTT. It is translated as CASSDTGVTQPQHF.

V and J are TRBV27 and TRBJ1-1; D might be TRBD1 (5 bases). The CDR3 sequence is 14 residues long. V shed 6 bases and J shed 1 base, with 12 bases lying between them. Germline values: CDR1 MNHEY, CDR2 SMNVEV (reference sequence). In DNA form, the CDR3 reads TGTGCCAGCAGCAGGGTATTGGCGAACACTGAAGCTTTCTTT. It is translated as CASSRVLANTEAFF.

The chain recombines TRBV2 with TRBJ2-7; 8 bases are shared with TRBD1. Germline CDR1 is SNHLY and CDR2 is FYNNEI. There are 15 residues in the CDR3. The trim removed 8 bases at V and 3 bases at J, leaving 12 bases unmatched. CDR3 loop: CASVIQPGGYYEQYF. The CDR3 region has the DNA TGTGCCAGCGTCATCCAGCCAGGGGGCTACTACGAGCAGTACTTC. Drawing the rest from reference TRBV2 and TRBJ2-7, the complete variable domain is EPEVTQTPSHQVTQMGQEVILRCVPISNHLYFYWYRQILGQKVEFLVSFYNNEISEKSEIFDDQFSVERPDGSNFTLKIRSTKLEDSAMYFCASVIQPGGYYEQYFGPGTRLTVT.

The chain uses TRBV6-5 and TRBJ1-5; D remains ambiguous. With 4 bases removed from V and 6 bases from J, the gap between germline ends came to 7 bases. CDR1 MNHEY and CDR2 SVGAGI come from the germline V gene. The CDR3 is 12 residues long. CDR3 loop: CASSSGLQPQHF. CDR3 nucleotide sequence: TGTGCCAGCAGTTCCGGACTTCAGCCCCAGCATTTT.

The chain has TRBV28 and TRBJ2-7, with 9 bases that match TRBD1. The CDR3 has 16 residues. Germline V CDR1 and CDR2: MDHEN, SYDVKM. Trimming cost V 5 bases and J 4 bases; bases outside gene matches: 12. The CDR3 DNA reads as TGTGCCAGCAGTCTCCCGGGACAGGGACCTATGTACGAGCAGTACTTC. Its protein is CASSLPGQGPMYEQYF.